The present T cell receptor beta chain was sequenced within a study of Graves' ophthalmopathy and Graves' hyperthyroidism (dated by TCRdb to 2017 to 2018). Turning to the overall study: Peripheral blood samples were taken at the time of initial diagnosis, before any treatment was given. TCR beta repertoire signatures were used to distinguish Graves' ophthalmopathy from Graves' hyperthyroidism and to predict progression to ophthalmopathy. In total, 135 blood samples were TCR-sequenced: 43 ophthalmopathy, over 70 hyperthyroidism and some 17 hyperthyroidism-to-ophthalmopathy patients. To explore V-J signatures that separate ophthalmopathy from hyperthyroidism, a discovery set of about a hundred patients was enrolled, consisting of 40 to 45 with ophthalmopathy and around 57 with stable hyperthyroidism. The independent validation cohort included around 19 hyperthyroidism patients plus 17 patients who later progressed from hyperthyroidism to ophthalmopathy. In over 5 hyperthyroidism patients, the T-cell repertoire of thyroid tissue was compared with the T-cell repertoire of blood. Following sample collection, hyperthyroidism patients were given methimazole at a starting dose of 30 mg daily, and ophthalmopathy patients were given high-dose intravenous methylprednisolone.

Including cysteine and phenylalanine, the CDR3 has 18 amino acids. Only the CDR3 DNA is retained, 54 bases long and in frame from the first base. The germline V gene encodes CDR1 WSHSY and CDR2 SAAADI. What the research found in general, with its limitations: In validation, the model predicted ophthalmopathy progression with about 71% sensitivity and roughly 72% specificity; 12 predicted patients were CT-confirmed with GO in a median of 6.5 months. Sample size was not predetermined statistically, and investigators were not blinded to group allocation. Ophthalmopathy was separated from stable hyperthyroidism by the 13-signature model with about 89% sensitivity and 81% to 84% specificity in cross-validation and with 80%/75% in the test set. Most expanded thyroid clonotypes with a frequency above 0.001 also appeared in blood, which suggests that blood repertoires may reflect the immune response in the thyroid.

Ophthalmopathy patients were characterized by moderately to severely active disease, a Clinical Activity Score of at least 3, a NOSPECS grade of at least 4, and a disease duration under 3 months. Patients were excluded if they had other autoimmune diseases, uncontrolled infections, pregnancy or lactation. Diagnosis relied on clinical symptoms, serum thyroxine, TRAb, thyroid ultrasound and orbital computed tomography. Using Ficoll-Paque density gradient centrifugation, PBMCs were isolated from 9.5 to 10 ml of fresh peripheral blood. Total RNA was extracted with Trizol reagent and quality-checked on an Agilent 2100 Bioanalyzer. A remark on this clonotype: The clone's antigen remains unknown. The junction departs from the called germline gene at one end, perhaps through a read error.

For repertoire sequencing, the TCR beta CDR3 regions were amplified from RNA transcripts. The first round of RT-PCR was done with HTBI primers and the Qiagen OneStep RT-PCR kit, and was followed by a second round of multiplex PCR, then size selection and purification. The libraries underwent paired-end sequencing with 100 bp reads on an Illumina HiSeq2000. Regarding the original processing steps: SOAPnuke was used to process the reads, throwing out any read that had adapters, had uncalled bases, had a mean Phred below 15, or lacked an exact constant-primer or identifier match. High-quality paired reads were merged with COPE v1.2.5. Unique nucleotide sequences were defined as clonotypes and aligned to IMGT TRB V, D and J references using MiTCR v1.1. Only V-J combinations with frequency above 0.0001 were analysed, covering about 99% of repertoires. For each V-J combination, a TCR clonal expansion and chaos score was defined as F50 clonal expansion divided by the chaos observed in the TCRdist matrix. Features were reduced by Welch's t-statistics and random forest to approximately 13 V-J combinations, which fed a naive Bayes classifier. Thyroid-blood repertoire similarity was quantified with the Morisita-Horn index. TCRdb redid the processing of the public reads, applying fastp at Q25 and MiXCR, and retained in-frame beta chains. When rows share a CDR3 protein, they turn into one entry using the most common DNA and genes. The V and J calls and clone size are TCRdb's, not the authors'. Present in this sample are almost 750,000 distinct CDR3 sequences, around 40% of which were seen just once. The biggest ten clones account for approximately 43% of the sample.

The sequence was obtained from an adult man with Graves' ophthalmopathy. The sequenced material came from peripheral blood. In this chain, TRBV10-2 is recombined with TRBJ2-2; TRBD2 lines up with 9 middle nucleotides. The CDR3 in this case is CASSSSALAGTNTGELFF. The sequence in DNA is TGTGCCAGCAGTTCTTCCGCTCTAGCGGGAACGAACACCGGGGAGCTGTTTTTT.